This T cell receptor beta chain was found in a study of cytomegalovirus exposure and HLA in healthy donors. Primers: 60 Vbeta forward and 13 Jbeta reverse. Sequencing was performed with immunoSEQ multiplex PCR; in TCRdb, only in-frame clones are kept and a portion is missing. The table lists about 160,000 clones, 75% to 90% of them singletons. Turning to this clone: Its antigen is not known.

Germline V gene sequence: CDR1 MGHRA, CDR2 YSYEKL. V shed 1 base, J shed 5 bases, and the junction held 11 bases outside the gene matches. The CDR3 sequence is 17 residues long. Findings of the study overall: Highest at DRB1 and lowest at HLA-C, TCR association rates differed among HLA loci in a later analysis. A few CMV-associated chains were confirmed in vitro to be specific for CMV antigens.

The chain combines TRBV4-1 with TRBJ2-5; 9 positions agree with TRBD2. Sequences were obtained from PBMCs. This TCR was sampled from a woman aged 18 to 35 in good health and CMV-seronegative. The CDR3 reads CASSQGSGGPAIETQYF. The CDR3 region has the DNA TGCGCCAGCAGCCAAGGTAGCGGGGGCCCGGCTATCGAGACCCAGTACTTC.